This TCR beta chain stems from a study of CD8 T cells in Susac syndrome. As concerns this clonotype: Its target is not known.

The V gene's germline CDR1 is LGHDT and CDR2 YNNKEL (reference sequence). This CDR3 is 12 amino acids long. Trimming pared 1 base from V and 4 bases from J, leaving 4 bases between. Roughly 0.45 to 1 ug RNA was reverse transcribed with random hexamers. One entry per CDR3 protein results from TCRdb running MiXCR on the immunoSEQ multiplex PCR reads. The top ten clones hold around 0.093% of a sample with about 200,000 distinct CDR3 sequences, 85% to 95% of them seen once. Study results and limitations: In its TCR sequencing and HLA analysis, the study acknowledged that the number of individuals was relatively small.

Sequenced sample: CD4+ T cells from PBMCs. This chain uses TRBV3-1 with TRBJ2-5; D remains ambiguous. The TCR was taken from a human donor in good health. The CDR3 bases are TGTGCCAGCAGCCAAGTCGCAGAGACCCAGTACTTC. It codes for CASSQVAETQYF.